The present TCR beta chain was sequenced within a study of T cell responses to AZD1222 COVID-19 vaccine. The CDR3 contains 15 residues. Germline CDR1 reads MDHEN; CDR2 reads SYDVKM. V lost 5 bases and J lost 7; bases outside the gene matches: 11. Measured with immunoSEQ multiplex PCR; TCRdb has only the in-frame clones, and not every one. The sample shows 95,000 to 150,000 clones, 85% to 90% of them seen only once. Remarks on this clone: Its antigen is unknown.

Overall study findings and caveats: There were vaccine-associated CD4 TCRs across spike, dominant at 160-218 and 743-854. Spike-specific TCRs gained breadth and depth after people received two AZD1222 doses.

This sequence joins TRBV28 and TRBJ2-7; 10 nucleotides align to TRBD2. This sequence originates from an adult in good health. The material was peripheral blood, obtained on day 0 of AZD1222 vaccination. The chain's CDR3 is CASSPPLAGEREQYF. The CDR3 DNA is TGTGCCAGCAGTCCCCCCCTAGCGGGAGAAAGAGAGCAGTACTTC.